This is a list of T cell receptor beta chains from one sample in a study of technical replicates of blood from a handful of donors. Assay: immunoSEQ multiplex PCR; the TCRdb copy retains only in-frame clones and omits some. The sample has about 88,000 clones, 80% to 95% seen once. The specimen was T cells isolated from PBMCs. The receptors originated from a human donor in good health. Each CDR3 is given with its conserved first and last residue. The D gene is left open where the match is weak.

>TRBJ1-6|.|TRBV6-5
TGTGCCAGCAGTTACGGAGGGGATAATTCACCCCTCCACTTT
CASSYGGDNSPLHF
>TRBJ2-6|.|TRBV30
TGTGCCTGGACCGCGATTGGGGCCAACGTCCTGACTTTC
CAWTAIGANVLTF
>TRBJ1-4|TRBD1|TRBV9
TGTGCCAGCAGCACTCAAGGGGGCTCGAATGAAAAACTGTTTTTT
CASSTQGGSNEKLFF
>TRBJ1-2|TRBD1|TRBV9
TGTGCCAGCAGCGTAGATCCCGGGACAGGGTCGAACTATGGCTACACCTTC
CASSVDPGTGSNYGYTF
>TRBJ2-7|.|TRBV20-1
TGCAGTGCTAGAGAGTACGGCGAGCAGTACTTC
CSAREYGEQYF
>TRBJ2-6|.|TRBV13
TGTGCCAGCAGCACCCGACAGATTATACACTACTCTGGGGCCAACGTCCTGACTTTC
CASSTRQIIHYSGANVLTF
>TRBJ1-1|.|TRBV7-8
TGTGCCAGCAGCTTAACGGGTGGTGCGGCAGGGGCTTTCTTT
CASSLTGGAAGAFF
>TRBJ1-2|TRBD1|TRBV6-1
TGTGCCAGCCTGCTGAGACAGGGGGAGGGCTACACCTTC
CASLLRQGEGYTF
>TRBJ2-7|TRBD2|TRBV6-1
TGTGCCAGCAGTGAACAGGGTAGCGGGTTC
CASSEQGSGF
>TRBJ2-7|TRBD1|TRBV5-1
TGCGCCAGCAGCTTGGGGACCGGGACAGGGGGCGAGCAGTACTTC
CASSLGTGTGGEQYF
>TRBJ2-1|.|TRBV28
TGTGCCAGCCTATCAGTAAGGGGGGGCATATACAATGAGCAGTTCTTC
CASLSVRGGIYNEQFF
>TRBJ1-4|.|TRBV28
TGTGCCAGCAGTTTAAGTGGGTTGGACATTACTAATGAAAAACTGTTTTTT
CASSLSGLDITNEKLFF
>TRBJ2-5|TRBD1|TRBV15
TGTGCCACCCGGGACAGGGGGTCGGAGACCCAGTACTTC
CATRDRGSETQYF
>TRBJ2-5|.|TRBV5-1
TGCGCCAGCAGCCCCGTACCTAGCCGAAAAGAGACCCAGTACTTC
CASSPVPSRKETQYF
>TRBJ2-7|.|TRBV27
TGTGCCAGCAGTTTAAATCCCACCTACGAGCAGTACTTC
CASSLNPTYEQYF
>TRBJ2-5|TRBD2|TRBV28
TGTGCCAGCAGTTTTAATGGTGGGCTAGCGGGAAGGGATAGGCAGGAGACCCAGTACTTC
CASSFNGGLAGRDRQETQYF
>TRBJ2-5|TRBD2|TRBV6-1
TGTGCCAGCAGTGACGCCCGAGTCGGGCTAGCGGGAGTTGCTGAGACCCAGTACTTC
CASSDARVGLAGVAETQYF
>TRBJ2-3|.|TRBV6-6
TGTGCCAGCATGGAGGGTACGCAGTATTTT
CASMEGTQYF
>TRBJ2-3|.|TRBV5-1
TGCGCCAGCAGCTTGTACGGCGGGAAAAGCACAGATACGCAGTATTTT
CASSLYGGKSTDTQYF
>TRBJ1-5|.|TRBV6-5
TGTGCCAGCAGTTATATGAGGGATCAGCCCCAGCATTTT
CASSYMRDQPQHF
>TRBJ2-5|.|TRBV18
TGTGCCAGCTCACTCGTGACTTCCGGGGTAAAAGAGACCCAGTACTTC
CASSLVTSGVKETQYF
>TRBJ2-2|.|TRBV25-1
TGTGCCAGCAGTCCTAACACCGGGGAGCTGTTTTTT
CASSPNTGELFF
>TRBJ2-1|TRBD1|TRBV5-1
TGCGCCAGCAGCTCCACCCCCGGGACAGGTTGGGATGAGCAGTTCTTC
CASSSTPGTGWDEQFF